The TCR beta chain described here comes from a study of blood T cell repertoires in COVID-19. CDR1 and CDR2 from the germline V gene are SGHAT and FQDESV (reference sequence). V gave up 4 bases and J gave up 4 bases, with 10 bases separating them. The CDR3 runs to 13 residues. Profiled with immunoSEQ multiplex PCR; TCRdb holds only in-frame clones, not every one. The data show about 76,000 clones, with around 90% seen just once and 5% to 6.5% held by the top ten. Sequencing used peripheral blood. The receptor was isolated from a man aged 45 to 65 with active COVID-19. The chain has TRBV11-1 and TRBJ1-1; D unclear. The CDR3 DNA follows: TGTGCCAGCAGCTCACAGTCCGGCACTGAAGCTTTCTTT. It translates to CASSSQSGTEAFF.